This TCR beta chain originates from a study of blood T cell repertoires in COVID-19. The CDR3 loop spans 14 amino acids. Trimming pared 3 bases from V and 8 bases from J, leaving 16 bases between. Germline V gene data show CDR1 as LGHNT and CDR2 as FRNRAP. TCRdb's table, derived via immunoSEQ multiplex PCR, lists solely in-frame clones and lacks some. The table lists approximately 350,000 clones, roughly 87% of them singletons. The source is a young woman who had recovered from COVID-19. V gene TRBV12-5 combines with J gene TRBJ1-2, with D possibly matching TRBD1 (6 bases). The specimen was PBMCs or T cells enriched from blood (not recorded which). The CDR3 DNA reads TGTGCTAGTGGTTTAGCACAGGGTTTATACGGCTACACCTTC. Its translation: CASGLAQGLYGYTF.